A single sample is the source of the 27 T cell receptor beta chains below, sequenced in a study of blood T cell repertoires in COVID-19. Clones were sequenced by immunoSEQ multiplex PCR, and TCRdb holds only the in-frame ones, with some missing. Counted here are 55,000 to 80,000 clones, 85% to 90% occurring once; the ten biggest clones make up less than 1.5%. Sequencing was performed on peripheral blood. The source is a woman aged 55-69 years with acute or convalescent COVID-19.

The chain employs TRBV7-8 and TRBJ2-1; 11 nucleotides align to TRBD2. The V and J ends lost 0 bases and 10 bases, in that order; junction bases with no gene match: 8. Germline CDR1 reads SGHVS; CDR2 reads FQNEAQ. The CDR3 contains 16 residues. The CDR3 DNA sequence: TGTGCCAGCAGCTTAGCCGGACTAGCGGGTAGTGGAGAGCAGTTCTTC. It specifies CASSLAGLAGSGEQFF. The variable domain in full, with the rest retrieved from reference TRBV7-8 and TRBJ2-1, is GAGVSQSPRYKVAKRGQDVALRCDPISGHVSLFWYQQALGQGPEFLTYFQNEAQLDKSGLPSDRFFAERPEGSVSTLKIQRTQQEDSAVYLCASSLAGLAGSGEQFFGPGTRLTVL.

This chain links TRBV20-1 with TRBJ1-1; possible D gene TRBD1, 5 bases. The germline CDR1 and CDR2 sequences are DFQATT and SNEGSKA (reference sequence). V dropped 4 bases and J dropped 8 bases, with 17 bases sitting between them. The CDR3 consists of 13 residues. The CDR3 nucleotides are TGCAGTGCTACTGACCGGCTGGGGGGGGAAGCTTTCTTT. Translating it yields CSATDRLGGEAFF.

This clone came up a few times. The chain links TRBV6-5 to TRBJ1-2, with 12 bases lining up with TRBD1. The CDR3 loop spans 14 amino acids. The J segment lost 8 bases and the V segment lost 4 bases, leaving 5 bases of the junction unmatched. Germline CDR1 reads MNHEY; CDR2 reads SVGAGI. The CDR3 DNA reads as TGTGCCAGCAGTTCGGGACAGGGGGCCGGAGGCTACACCTTC. This gives the protein CASSSGQGAGGYTF.

The chain uses TRBV18 and TRBJ1-5, with 7 bases that match TRBD1. The germline CDR1 and CDR2 sequences are KGHSH and LQKENI. The CDR3 spans 15 residues. Trimming took 3 bases from V and 1 from J; bases not matched to a gene: 3. CDR3 residues: CASSPRDSSNQPQHF. The CDR3 nucleotides read TGTGCCAGCTCACCCAGGGACAGCAGCAATCAGCCCCAGCATTTT.

The chain couples TRBV4-1 to TRBJ1-6; TRBD1 is a possible D gene (5 bases). CDR1 and CDR2 from the germline V gene are MGHRA and YSYEKL. CDR3 length: 16 residues. Between the trimmed V and J ends, which lost 0 bases and 14 bases, there was a span of 20 bases. The CDR3 spells CASSQEGGTLLFTLHF. The CDR3 DNA reads TGCGCCAGCAGCCAAGAAGGAGGGACCCTATTGTTTACCCTCCACTTT.

In its sample, this clone was seen a few times. CDR3 sequence (DNA): TGTGCCAGCCTCGACCGGGACACGGTAAGCTCCTATAATTCACCCCTCCACTTT. Translating gives CASLDRDTVSSYNSPLHF. The rearrangement joins TRBV6-4 to TRBJ1-6; possibly TRBD1 for D (6 bases). The CDR3 is 18 residues long. V dropped 8 bases and J dropped 0 bases, with 20 bases sitting between them. Germline CDR1 is MRHNA and CDR2 is SNTAGT.

The J gene is TRBJ1-2, the V gene TRBV4-1; D gene ambiguous. CDR3 length: 15 residues. Germline CDR1 and CDR2: MGHRA and YSYEKL. V lost 4 bases and J lost 5, with 17 bases in between. The CDR3 protein is CASSLRVTDFYGYTF. The CDR3 nucleotides are TGCGCCAGCAGCCTAAGGGTGACGGACTTTTATGGCTACACCTTC.

V is TRBV6-4 and J is TRBJ1-5; unclear D gene. CDR3 length: 13 residues. Between the trimmed V and J ends, which lost 1 base and 6 bases, there was a span of 7 bases. CDR1 is MRHNA and CDR2 is SNTAGT in the germline V gene. The CDR3 bases are TGTGCCAGCAGTGACTGTAGATTTCAGCCCCAGCATTTT. It yields the protein CASSDCRFQPQHF.

This chain joins TRBV6-5 and TRBJ1-2, with TRBD1 matching 12 bases. With V trimmed by 2 bases and J by 6 bases, 7 bases remained unmatched. This CDR3 contains 16 residues. Germline-derived CDR1 and CDR2 are MNHEY and SVGAGI. CDR3 sequence (DNA): TGTGCCAGCAGTTACGGCGGGACAGGGGGCAGTGATGGCTACACCTTC. Translated, it gives CASSYGGTGGSDGYTF.

V is TRBV6-2 or TRBV6-3 and J is TRBJ1-5; D remains ambiguous. The CDR3 totals 16 residues. Trimming cost V 5 bases and J 7 bases, with 21 bases left between them. CDR1 MNHEY and CDR2 SVGEGT come from the germline V gene. The CDR3 bases are TGTGCCAGCAGTCGTCCTTGGGAGGCTGGCGTCCAGCCCCAGCATTTT. This translates into CASSRPWEAGVQPQHF.

This rearrangement joins TRBV11-2 to TRBJ2-7; D call uncertain. V lost 4 bases and J lost 2, with 9 bases in between. The CDR3 is made up of 13 amino acids. Germline lookup yields CDR1 SGHAT and CDR2 FQNNGV. The CDR3 nucleotides are TGTGCCAGCAGCTCTTTTCTTGCCTACGAGCAGTACGTC. This encodes CASSSFLAYEQYV.

The chain uses TRBV11-2 and TRBJ2-7; D perhaps matches TRBD2 (7 bases). V lost 1 base and J 1 base, leaving 14 bases between the germline ends. The CDR3 is 16 residues long. CDR1 and CDR2 (germline): SGHAT, FQNNGV. CDR3 region: CASSLGRGARSYEQYV. The CDR3 region has the DNA TGTGCCAGCAGCTTAGGTCGGGGGGCTAGGTCCTACGAGCAGTACGTC.

The gene calls are TRBV6-6 and TRBJ1-4, with 9 bases lining up with TRBD1. V shed 7 bases, J shed 5 bases, and the junction held 5 bases outside the gene matches. This CDR3 contains 14 residues. Germline values: CDR1 MNHNY, CDR2 SVGAGI (reference sequence). CDR3 nucleotide sequence: TGTGCCAGCAAAGCAGGGACAGGGAATGAAAAACTGTTTTTT. Its protein product is CASKAGTGNEKLFF.

V and J are TRBV27 and TRBJ2-1, with D possibly TRBD2 on 5 matching bases. Germline CDR1 reads MNHEY; CDR2 reads SMNVEV (reference sequence). V was clipped by 5 bases and J by 8 bases, with 13 bases between them. The CDR3 totals 13 residues. The CDR3 is CASSRMGAYEQFF. CDR3 DNA: TGTGCCAGCAGTCGAATGGGAGCATATGAGCAGTTCTTC.

V usage is TRBV6-2 or TRBV6-3 and J usage is TRBJ1-5; D may be TRBD1 (5 bases). V was pared by 1 base and J by 7 bases, with 14 bases between. The germline V gene has CDR1 MNHEY and CDR2 SVGEGT. The CDR3 loop spans 15 amino acids. The CDR3 sequence: CASSYYRGGGQPQHF. The CDR3 coding sequence is TGTGCCAGCAGTTACTATCGGGGGGGAGGGCAGCCCCAGCATTTT.

The rearrangement links TRBV19 to TRBJ2-4, with 12 positions matching TRBD1. Trimming removed 6 bases from V and 0 bases from J; junction bases left unmatched: 9. This CDR3 spans 18 amino acids. Germline assignment: CDR1 LNHDA and CDR2 SQIVND (reference sequence). DNA of the CDR3: TGTGCCAGTAGCCCCGGGACAGGGGGCTTTTTAGCCAAAAACATTCAGTACTTC. Translating gives CASSPGTGGFLAKNIQYF.

As concerns this clone: The sample has other DNA sequences that encode this CDR3 too. This chain connects TRBV7-9 to TRBJ2-5; 7 nucleotides align to TRBD2. The CDR3 runs 13 residues. V lost 4 bases to trimming and J lost 5 bases; unmatched junction nucleotides: 4. Germline assignment: CDR1 SEHNR and CDR2 FQNEAQ (reference sequence). The CDR3 sequence is CASSSSGGETQYF. DNA for the CDR3: TGTGCCAGCAGCTCCTCGGGGGGTGAGACCCAGTACTTC.

The chain links TRBV5-1 to TRBJ2-1, with 9 bases that match TRBD2. The CDR3 sequence is 17 residues long. J lost 4 bases, V lost 0 bases, and 8 bases had no gene match. Germline CDR1 and CDR2: SGHRS and YFSETQ. The CDR3, as DNA: TGCGCCAGCAGCTTGGCCAATCTAGCGGGACCATACAATGAGCAGTTCTTC. This sequence encodes CASSLANLAGPYNEQFF.

CDR3 region: CASSFGQQLQETQYF. In nucleotides, the CDR3 is TGTGCCAGCAGCTTTGGACAGCAACTTCAAGAGACCCAGTACTTC. J is TRBJ2-5 and V is TRBV6-2 or TRBV6-3, with D perhaps TRBD1 (6 bases). CDR1 and CDR2 from the germline V gene are MNHEY and SVGEGT. The V gene lost 6 bases and the J gene lost 2 bases, with 16 bases spanning the gap. This CDR3 spans 15 amino acids.

Of note for this clone: It is unclear where the CDR3 begins or ends on the DNA, so no DNA is shown, and the CDR3 is as TCRdb lists it. V gene TRBV21-1 combines with J gene TRBJ1-6; the table's D call, TRBD1, has no DNA check behind it. TRBV21-1 is an annotated pseudogene. Termini included, the CDR3 measures 18 amino acids. CDR3 in amino acids: CASSKVGRGSPYNSPLHF.

The chain recombines TRBV5-1 with TRBJ2-3, with TRBD1 identical over 9 bases. The CDR3 spans 16 residues. Per germline, CDR1 SGHRS and CDR2 YFSETQ. V dropped 0 bases and J dropped 5; count of bases not matched to a gene: 7. This chain's CDR3 is CASSLVTGGAEDTQYF. The CDR3 DNA reads as TGCGCCAGCAGCTTGGTTACAGGGGGCGCGGAAGATACGCAGTATTTT.

This clone has just one count. The chain uses TRBV30 and TRBJ2-7, with D possibly being TRBD2 (5 bases). Germline CDR1 GTSNPN, CDR2 SVGIG (reference sequence). Trimming took off 3 bases at V and 0 bases at J, with 9 bases between the two ends. The CDR3 is 13 amino acids. CDR3 coding DNA: TGTGCCTGGAGATCCAGCGGCTCCTACGAGCAGTACGTC. Encoded protein: CAWRSSGSYEQYV.

This clone has a single count. The chain recombines TRBV3-1 (or the pseudogene TRBV3-2) with TRBJ1-1, with TRBD1 matching over 9 bases. The CDR3 loop spans 14 amino acids. From germline, CDR1 is LGHDT and CDR2 YNNKEL (reference sequence). Trimming at V came to 6 bases and at J to 3 bases, leaving 5 bases not matched to a gene. The CDR3 spells CASRSGTGYTEAFF. CDR3 in DNA: TGTGCCAGCAGATCTGGGACAGGGTACACTGAAGCTTTCTTT.

For the CDR3, the DNA is TGTGCCAGCTCACCCGGGACAGGGAGCAATCAGCCCCAGCATTTT. It specifies CASSPGTGSNQPQHF. The chain links TRBV18 to TRBJ1-5, with TRBD1 identical over 9 bases. J lost 1 base, V lost 3 bases, and 1 base had no gene match. The V gene's germline CDR1 is KGHSH and CDR2 LQKENI. The CDR3 runs 15 residues.

A few counts support this clone. The J gene is TRBJ1-5, the V gene TRBV2; possible D gene TRBD1, 6 bases. Germline lookup yields CDR1 SNHLY and CDR2 FYNNEI. This CDR3 is 14 amino acids long. V was shortened by 3 bases and J by 4 bases, with 10 bases between the two germline ends. CDR3 in DNA: TGTGCCAGCAGTGACAGGGGAGGGAATCAGCCCCAGCATTTT. Translation gives CASSDRGGNQPQHF.

This clone was counted once. This chain connects TRBV15 to TRBJ2-3; 7 positions match TRBD1. Germline V lookup: CDR1 LNHNV, CDR2 YYDKDF (reference sequence). The V and J ends lost 0 bases and 6 bases, in that order; junction bases with no gene match: 9. This CDR3 spans 16 amino acids. The CDR3 region is CATSREIGGPGDTQYF. Written as DNA, the CDR3 is TGTGCCACCAGCAGAGAAATAGGGGGCCCGGGGGATACGCAGTATTTT.

The V gene is TRBV4-3, the J gene TRBJ2-5, with 12 nucleotides matching TRBD1. The CDR3 is 15 residues long. Unmatched junction bases numbered 5, after V lost 4 bases and J lost 5 bases. Looked up from germline, CDR1 is LGHNA and CDR2 is YSLEER. CDR3 residues: CASSLGQGAWETQYF. The DNA of the CDR3 is TGCGCCAGCAGCCTGGGACAGGGGGCTTGGGAGACCCAGTACTTC.